This T cell receptor beta chain was observed in a study of blood T cells in healthy people across ages (dated by TCRdb to about 2015). A note on the overall study: In model experiments, template switching captured about one uniquely barcoded TCR beta cDNA molecule for every two T cells. For two donors (one aged 18 to 30 and one aged 80 or older), the study analyzed two additional independent replicas of 1 million unique cDNA reads from the same blood draw. Donors were grouped into four age groups: young (average roughly 15 years), middle-aged (approximately 41), aged (roughly 67) and long-lived (around 80). To avoid experimental bias, donors of different ages were randomly spread across the sequencing lanes. Age-related changes in TCR beta repertoire diversity were measured in the study by deep sequencing normalized with unique cDNA molecular identifiers.

Study-wide findings and limitations: Bulk unsorted PBMC profiling prevented conclusive comparison of naive and antigen-experienced compartments. Compared with the aged group, the long-lived group had more naive CD4+ T cells, fewer expanded clones and increased TCR diversity, suggesting age selection. The CMV infection status of donors was not known, potentially confounding age-related changes in expanded clonotypes. A strong correlation was found between observed TCR beta diversity and the percentage of naive T cells measured by flow cytometry. Total diversity estimates from one million sequenced T cells were considered lower bounds and underestimates. Observed TCR beta diversity per million T cells fell roughly linearly with age, and a significant reduction was already apparent by age about 43.

Systemically healthy Caucasian individuals from Russia, 39 in total and aged about 6 to 100 years, were included as donors. Each donor gave roughly 9.5 milliliters of peripheral blood, collected into EDTA-treated Vacutainer tubes. PBMCs were isolated by Ficoll-Paque density-gradient centrifugation, with at least 6 million obtained per sample. Total RNA, at least 6 micrograms per sample, was extracted from PBMCs with Trizol reagent. Naive CD45RAhigh/CD27high T cell percentages were measured by flow cytometry on a PBMC aliquot from every donor. The library was generated by 5' RACE. Instrument on record: Illumina HiSeq 2500. A second roughly 6 to 11 cycle PCR used a sample-barcoded 5' primer and a J-beta primer mix. A template-switch 5' adaptor carrying 12 random nucleotides introduced a unique molecular identifier onto each TCR beta cDNA molecule. Each sample yielded at least 2.5 million CDR3-containing paired-end reads. First-strand cDNA synthesis was performed from all RNA using the Mint cDNA synthesis kit, with priming by a TRBC-specific oligonucleotide. Following uracil-DNA glycosylase treatment, a first 18-cycle PCR with universal primers M1SS and BC2_uni_R was performed on all cDNA. Per the authors' processing: For normalization, 1 million high-quality reads, each with a distinct molecular identifier, were randomly selected from each sample. Instead of being binned into consensus sequences, reads with shared molecular identifiers were discarded. CDR3 identification, clonotype clustering and error correction used MiTCR with a Q25 quality threshold and the strictest error-elimination algorithm. A nonparametric unseen species model using Euler transformation provided a lower-bound estimate of total TCR beta diversity. TCRdb's own reprocessing of the public reads used fastp at Q25 and MiXCR and kept productive beta chains. Each entry merges the rows of one CDR3 protein and shows their most common DNA and genes. TCRdb, not the authors, supplied the V and J calls. Here the sample has 550,000 to 800,000 distinct CDR3 sequences; 32% occur a single time. The ten largest clones add up to 15% of the sample.

With regard to this clonotype: The target of this receptor is not known. Base qualities were left out, and no much larger clone turns up one base away.

CDR1 SEHNR and CDR2 FQNEAQ were looked up in the germline V gene (reference sequence). V is trimmed back by 4 bases and J by 2 bases, and the junction contains 4 bases that no gene match accounts for. Inclusive of the bounding cysteine and phenylalanine, the CDR3 is 15 residues long. Only the CDR3 region is kept as DNA, spanning 45 bases read in frame from base 1. Sequenced: blood. The sequence was obtained from a woman of 80 years or more in good health. Donor details come from another sample of the same person, matched by shared clones. This receptor chain uses TRBV7-9 and TRBJ2-7, with 11 middle bases fitting TRBD1. The CDR3 in this case is CASSSWTGGTYEQYF. The nucleotides are TGTGCCAGCAGCTCCTGGACAGGGGGCACCTACGAGCAGTACTTC.